This TCR beta chain was found in a study of cytomegalovirus exposure and HLA in healthy donors (dated by TCRdb to between 2016 and 2019). Context from the whole study: According to an earlier analysis of around 600 of the donors, roughly 180 million T cells yielded 117 million unique TCR beta sequences and 276 Gb of sequence data. About 280 gigabases of sequencing data and around 80 million unique TCR sequences made up an early release that covered approximately 650 HLA-typed donors. The genetic ancestry cluster associated with self-reported Caucasian donors included over 80% of the 398 genotyped donors. The study was designed to test whether signatures of past pathogen exposure could be identified by cataloging public T cell receptors. The study profiled the T cell repertoires of under 700 subjects by immunosequencing and related them to cytomegalovirus serostatus. In addition to the first cohort of around 670 subjects, a separate validation cohort of 130 or so different subjects was used. The study combined high-throughput TCR immunosequencing, statistical association of individual TCRs with disease status, and machine learning to predict cytomegalovirus infection status. In a later analysis, previously published TCR beta repertoires from hundreds of donors were re-analyzed and high-resolution HLA genotyping was added so that TCR occurrence patterns could be studied. The later analysis used no new phenotypic data to find candidate immune exposures, relying instead on TCR beta sequences and their occurrence across donors. An earlier analysis of some 600 of the donors applied high-throughput TCR beta sequencing to assess whether each TCR beta V gene segment acted as functional or pseudogenic. Donor age, sex, ethnicity and CMV serostatus were compiled together with the repertoire data. Genome-wide SNP genotypes for about three fifths of the roughly 700 donors were used in a later genetic analysis, which treated that subset as a discovery cohort. Every repertoire in the discovery cohort had been generated on one and the same sequencing platform. HLA typing covered class I and class II loci at four-digit resolution. Typing coverage differed by locus: A, B, C, DRB1 and DQB1 were typed in roughly 620-640 donors, DQA1 in 500 to 550, DPA1 in some 600, and DPB1 in 472. Roughly 5 DR-DQ haplotypes were handled as single units for association and clustering because linkage in the cohort was strong. Across some 400 genotyped donors of the cohort, an average of roughly 250,000 unique TCR beta nucleotide sequences per donor were sequenced, and 15% to 20% of those sequences were non-productive. Overall study results and their limits: In an earlier analysis of about 540 of the donors, most TCR beta V segments were observed in productive rearrangements about 90% or about 30% of the time, broadly matching IMGT annotations. Linkage disequilibrium might explain the correlated functional status among segregating V segments, but an unknown experimental factor could not be excluded. This cohort had only TCR beta chains sequenced, and the lack of alpha or paired-chain data limited which features could be detected. It was suggested by the authors that the approach could potentially be generalized to other disease states and immunological phenotypes. Compared with equally common non-associated chains, HLA-associated TCR beta chains in a later analysis were more clonally expanded and had lower generation probabilities. In vitro tests confirmed that a few of the cytomegalovirus-associated TCR beta chains recognize cytomegalovirus antigens. A further reported finding was that TCR beta sequences accurately predicted the HLA-A and HLA-B alleles for most subjects in the first cohort. Across donors, most TCR sequences were observed very rarely, whereas some public TCRs were present in many individuals. The presence/absence analyses assumed that sequencing depth was roughly uniform across donors, and that assumption may not be true. Strong co-occurrence of HLA alleles, especially DR and DQ, made assigning TCR associations to individual alleles difficult. According to a later genetic analysis, donors in an Asian-associated ancestry cluster had fewer N-insertions in productive TCRs than the approximately 700-donor mean. Several of the top co-occurrence clusters appeared to be linked to parvovirus B19, influenza, CMV and Epstein-Barr virus, according to a later analysis. In a later analysis, the rate of TCR association differed among HLA loci, with DRB1 alleles having the most associated TCRs and HLA-C alleles having the fewest. Most CMV-associated TCR beta chains appeared to be HLA-restricted in a later analysis, and the HLA associations seemed to be driven largely by CMV exposure. Some IMGT-functional V segments, including TRBV6-2 and TRBV6-3, could not be told apart with the 87-base-pair reads, so those segments were excluded. In the study, some 160 TCR beta chains were listed as associated with cytomegalovirus. HLA typing was unavailable for some donors at each locus, so association tests used only the typed subset. A cluster of highly shared sequence variants was judged likely to be a technical artifact of the sequencing pipeline. An association between a missense DCLRE1C variant and V-gene and J-gene trimming of TCR beta chains was found in a later genetic analysis and replicated in an independent cohort. Immune exposure information for the cohort was limited to CMV serostatus. The classifier was reported to diagnose cytomegalovirus status with high specificity and sensitivity in both the original cohort and the validation cohort. Specific HLA alleles were associated with 18,000 or so TCR beta sequences at a false discovery rate of 0.05 in a later analysis. Because counts were too low, seventeen rarely observed V segments, including chromosome 9 orphons, were excluded from the earlier analysis of a few hundred of the donors.

According to the germline V gene, CDR1 reads MDHEN and CDR2 reads SYDVKM. Ends trimmed: V by 3 bases, J by 9 bases; bases unmatched to a gene: 8. The CDR3, cysteine through phenylalanine, is 15 amino acids long. Only the CDR3 DNA is retained, 45 bases long and in frame from the first base. Note on this clone: Its antigen is still unknown. No base quality values were provided; no much bigger clone lies one nucleotide off.

Libraries were prepared through the immunoSEQ multiplex PCR assay. A mixture of 60 forward primers for TCR Vbeta segments and 13 reverse primers for TCR Jbeta segments was used in the multiplex PCR. The CDR3 region of rearranged TCR beta genes was amplified from genomic DNA with a multiplex PCR assay. The Illumina HiSeq System was used to sequence the amplified TCR beta libraries as 87-base-pair reads. In the paper's pipeline: In a later analysis, some 80 million unique TCR beta chains were counted across the approximately 640 repertoires, and roughly 11 million of these chains were shared by at least two donors. Raw reads were error-corrected and collapsed into unique sequences with a nearest-neighbor algorithm that merged closely related sequences to remove PCR and sequencing errors. Alignment of CDR3 sequences to IMGT reference sequences was used to assign V, D and J gene segments. Each retained sequence needed at least a six-nucleotide match to both a V gene segment and a J gene segment. Rearrangements were classified as productive when the CDR3 lacked stop codons and remained in frame with V and J, and all other rearrangements were classified as non-productive. Following IMGT convention, CDR3 was defined as the stretch from the second conserved V-encoded cysteine to the conserved J-encoded phenylalanine. The earlier analysis of about 640 of the donors excluded any sequence lacking an unambiguous match to a single V gene segment. An earlier analysis of a few hundred of the donors classified V segments as functional when productive rearrangements were above 56.7% and as segregating when the standard deviation between donors was above 5%. A statistical classification framework was developed to diagnose cytomegalovirus status using the catalog of TCR beta chain sequences. In a later analysis, V and J genes were assigned by comparing TCR nucleotide sequences against IMGT/GENE-DB human TR gene sequences. Using the TCRdist pipeline, a later analysis assigned CDR3 sequences along with most-parsimonious VDJ recombination scenarios. In a later analysis, every TCR beta chain was defined by the combination of its CDR3 amino acid sequence and its V-gene family, and reads without a unique V-gene family were dropped. A later analysis removed 550 to 650 highly shared, low-generation-probability nucleotide sequences to deal with suspected cross-contamination and a sequencing artifact. For each public chain, a later analysis derived a clonal expansion index from normalized ranks of inferred template counts within each repertoire. In a later analysis, generation probabilities were computed using a VDJ recombination model fitted to out-of-frame rearrangements, and the results were checked against IGoR. In a later analysis, TCR-TCR, TCR-HLA and TCR-CMV co-occurrence was scored with hypergeometric tests, and a repertoire-size bias correction was applied to TCR pairs. In a later analysis, false discovery rates were estimated by permuting HLA or CMV assignments 20 times. In a later analysis, co-occurring TCRs were grouped using DBSCAN, and TCRdist sequence similarity was added for clustering within HLA-allele-positive subsets. Repertoires with fewer than 30,000 or more than 120,000 public chains were left out of co-occurrence clustering, as were five repertoires with anomalous nucleotide sharing. TCRdb retrieved this table from immuneACCESS and kept in-frame rearrangements only. Not all clones are present; in checked studies, unresolved V genes account for under half, and no reason is known for the remainder. V and J calls plus clone size are reproduced from that table; the DNA served to infer D and trimming. The sample table contains under 200,000 clones; only one count was recorded for just under 80% of them. The ten largest clones add up to 3.1% of the sample.

In total, roughly 670 healthy bone marrow donors made up the cohort. Cohort members were all nominally healthy when sampled, although unrecorded immune exposures were likely present. The donor was CMV seropositive and was included in the group of 250 to 300 seropositive cohort members. Every donor gave a peripheral blood sample, and the peripheral blood mononuclear cells from that sample were used for TCR beta sequencing. The Qiagen DNeasy Blood Extraction Kit was used to extract genomic DNA from the blood cell samples. The sequence derives from a woman between 45 and 65 years old in good health and CMV-seropositive. The chain uses TRBV28 and TRBJ2-7, with 13 bases matching TRBD2. Material for sequencing was PBMCs. CDR3 protein: CASSLPTSGRYRQYF. In nucleotides, the sequence is TGTGCCAGCAGTTTGCCGACTAGCGGGAGGTATAGGCAGTACTTC. Beyond the CDR3, the reference TRBV28 and TRBJ2-7 genes provide the residues; the full variable domain reads: DVKVTQSSRYLVKRTGEKVFLECVQDMDHENMFWYRQDPGLGLRLIYFSYDVKMKEKGDIPEGYSVSREKKERFSLILESASTNQTSMYLCASSLPTSGRYRQYFGPGTRLTVT.